One and the same sample provided the 30 T cell receptor beta chains below, sequenced in a study of T cells in Graves' hyperthyroidism and ophthalmopathy (dated by TCRdb to between 2018 and 2021). The library was built by means of multiplex PCR. The sequencer listed for this sample is Illumina HiSeq 2000. The TCR beta CDR3 regions were amplified from the RNA transcripts. The first round of RT-PCR for the TCR CDR3 was performed with the HTBI primer set and the Qiagen OneStep RT-PCR kit. Using fastp trimming at Q25 and MiXCR clonotype assembly, TCRdb reanalyzed the public sequencing data and kept in-frame beta chains. Records with the same CDR3 protein are collapsed into one entry carrying the most frequent genes and DNA. This sample comprises hundreds of thousands of distinct CDR3 sequences, 30% to 40% of them detected only once. The top ten clones comprise around 29% of the sample. Sequencing was carried out using blood. The receptors shown here come from a woman aged 40 to 49 with Graves' hyperthyroidism.

This clonotype has more than one count but fewer than ten. The chain uses TRBV10-1 and TRBJ1-5; a possible D gene is TRBD1 (5 bases). The CDR3 length is 16 residues. Trimming shortened V by 6 bases and J by 0 bases, and 15 bases separated the two germline ends. The germline CDR1 and CDR2 sequences are WNHNN and SYGVQD (reference sequence). The CDR3 DNA follows: TGCGCCAGCAGCTTTGCCGGACACCTTAGCAATCAGCCCCAGCATTTT. This sequence encodes CASSFAGHLSNQPQHF.

This chain uses TRBV5-1 with TRBJ2-5, with D unclear. The CDR3 has 11 amino acids. The germline V gene encodes CDR1 SGHRS and CDR2 YFSETQ. V shed 3 bases and J shed 9 bases, with 9 bases lying between them. The CDR3 sequence: CASSSAPAQYF. The CDR3 DNA sequence: TGCGCCAGCAGCTCCGCCCCCGCCCAGTACTTC.

This clonotype was seen a few times. J is TRBJ1-3 and V is TRBV11-2, with D unresolved. The CDR3 runs to 15 residues. Per the germline V gene, CDR1 is SGHAT and CDR2 is FQNNGV. Between the trimmed V and J ends, which lost 3 bases and 0 bases, there was a span of 9 bases. CDR3: CASSFLSGSGNTIYF. The CDR3 region has the DNA TGTGCCAGCAGCTTCTTATCCGGCTCTGGAAACACCATATATTTT.

This clonotype has ten or more counts. This chain links TRBV13 with TRBJ2-7; 11 positions match TRBD2. Germline V gene data show CDR1 as PRHDT and CDR2 as FYEKMQ (reference sequence). This CDR3 has 14 amino acids. Unmatched junction bases numbered 5, after V lost 4 bases and J lost 6 bases. The CDR3 sequence is CASSSGLAAAEQYF. DNA for the CDR3: TGTGCCAGCAGCTCGGGACTAGCGGCCGCCGAGCAGTACTTC.

This clonotype appeared many times. The chain links TRBV29-1 to TRBJ1-1; 7 bases line up with TRBD1. CDR1 and CDR2 (germline): SQVTM, ANQGSEA. Trimming at V came to 7 bases and at J to 0 bases, leaving 17 bases not matched to a gene. The CDR3 consists of 17 residues. The CDR3 DNA reads TGCAGCGCCGAACACTACCGGGACAGCCGTATGAACACTGAAGCTTTCTTT. Its protein product is CSAEHYRDSRMNTEAFF.

In this sample, this clonotype turned up many times. The J gene is TRBJ1-5, the V gene TRBV15; D ambiguous. Germline CDR1 and CDR2: LNHNV and YYDKDF (reference sequence). V lost 5 bases to trimming and J lost 6 bases, with 14 bases between them. This CDR3 is built from 14 residues. The CDR3 loop is CATSEDGAAQPQHF. CDR3 DNA: TGTGCCACCAGCGAAGATGGAGCGGCTCAGCCCCAGCATTTT.

This clonotype has at least ten counts. V gene TRBV10-3 combines with J gene TRBJ2-2, with no clear D. Germline V gives CDR1 ENHRY, CDR2 SYGVKD. Trimming left V 0 bases short and J 2 bases short, with 10 bases between. The CDR3 runs to 16 residues. In DNA form, the CDR3 reads TGTGCCATCAGTGAGTCGGTGGGCTCTAACACCGGGGAGCTGTTTTTT. This gives the protein CAISESVGSNTGELFF.

This clonotype was observed many times. CDR3 sequence reads: CASSFKGAGAGELFF. The DNA for the CDR3 is TGTGCCAGCAGCTTTAAGGGGGCTGGCGCCGGGGAGCTGTTTTTT. The chain employs TRBV7-2 and TRBJ2-2, with TRBD1 identical over 7 bases. Unmatched junction bases numbered 7, after V lost 3 bases and J lost 6 bases. CDR1 and CDR2 from the germline V gene are SGHTA and FQGNSA. The CDR3 totals 15 residues.

This clonotype was detected a few times. V gene TRBV7-2 combines with J gene TRBJ1-5; maybe TRBD1 (5 bases). Germline V gives CDR1 SGHTA, CDR2 FQGNSA. The CDR3 is made up of 16 amino acids. Trimming shortened V by 2 bases and J by 7 bases, and 18 bases separated the two germline ends. The CDR3 reads CASSLFGQAPEQPQHF. The CDR3 DNA follows: TGTGCCAGCAGCTTATTCGGACAAGCCCCAGAACAGCCCCAGCATTTT.

This clonotype appeared a few times. The V call is TRBV6-6, the J call TRBJ2-6; D not certain. Trimming removed 8 bases at V and 0 bases at J, with 11 bases between. Germline CDR1 and CDR2: MNHNY and SVGAGI (reference sequence). The CDR3 consists of 15 residues. CDR3 DNA: TGTGCCAGCCACCCCTCAGACTCTGGGGCCAACGTCCTGACTTTC. Translated: CASHPSDSGANVLTF.

The chain joins TRBV6-5 to TRBJ1-2, with 9 bases aligning to TRBD1. CDR1 is MNHEY and CDR2 is SVGAGI in the germline V gene. After removal of 5 bases from V and 8 bases from J, the junction contained 9 bases not matched to a gene. The CDR3 is 14 residues long. This chain's CDR3 is CASSGHRGPQGYTF. DNA for the CDR3: TGTGCCAGCAGTGGACACAGGGGGCCACAAGGCTACACCTTC.

The chain joins TRBV4-1 to TRBJ1-5; 8 bases are shared with TRBD1. V trimming: 4 bases; J trimming: 6 bases; junction bases outside the gene matches: 11. The CDR3 is made up of 16 amino acids. The germline CDR1 and CDR2 sequences are MGHRA and YSYEKL. The CDR3 loop is CASSRATGARGQPQHF. CDR3 sequence (DNA): TGCGCCAGCAGCCGCGCGACAGGGGCCCGCGGTCAGCCCCAGCATTTT.

The V gene is TRBV19, the J gene TRBJ1-1; D not resolved. Trimming removed 3 bases at V and 2 bases at J, with 13 bases between. This CDR3 spans 15 amino acids. Germline V lookup: CDR1 LNHDA, CDR2 SQIVND (reference sequence). The CDR3 sequence: CASSMAWEGNTEAFF. The CDR3 bases are TGTGCCAGTAGTATGGCCTGGGAGGGCAACACTGAAGCTTTCTTT.

The chain employs TRBV24-1 and TRBJ1-5, with 7 bases matching TRBD1. The V and J ends lost 10 bases and 5 bases, in that order; junction bases with no gene match: 7. Germline CDR1 and CDR2: KGHDR and SFDVKD. The CDR3 sequence is 13 residues long. Here the CDR3 reads CATQGGRYQPQHF. The DNA for the CDR3 is TGTGCCACTCAGGGGGGCAGATATCAGCCCCAGCATTTT.

This clonotype was observed at least ten times. The V call is TRBV13, the J call TRBJ2-7; no reliable D call. CDR1 and CDR2 (germline): PRHDT, FYEKMQ (reference sequence). V was pared by 3 bases and J by 4 bases, with 7 bases between. The CDR3 contains 12 residues. The CDR3: CASSFYLYEQYF. In DNA, the CDR3 is TGTGCCAGCAGCTTCTACTTATACGAGCAGTACTTC.

This clonotype was recorded many times. The chain carries TRBV7-9 and TRBJ1-4; 8 bases line up with TRBD1. Looked up from germline, CDR1 is SEHNR and CDR2 is FQNEAQ (reference sequence). The CDR3 is 15 residues long. V gave up 1 base and J gave up 7 bases; unmatched junction bases: 5. The CDR3 DNA reads TGTGCCAGCAGCTTAGGGCGACAGGGGCGTGAAAAACTGTTTTTT. The encoded protein is CASSLGRQGREKLFF. The whole variable domain, filled in from reference TRBV7-9 and TRBJ1-4, reads DTGVSQNPRHKITKRGQNVTFRCDPISEHNRLYWYRQTLGQGPEFLTYFQNEAQLEKSRLLSDRFSAERPKGSFSTLEIQRTEQGDSAMYLCASSLGRQGREKLFFGSGTQLSVL.

Worth noting for this clonotype: No conserved phenylalanine or tryptophan is present at the end of the CDR3, so a read error is the likely explanation. The chain links TRBV19 to TRBJ1-5; the match to TRBD1 covers 10 bases. The germline V gene encodes CDR1 LNHDA and CDR2 SQIVND (reference sequence). V lost 11 bases, J lost 7 bases, and 8 bases stayed unmatched. This CDR3 contains 13 residues. For the CDR3, the DNA is TGTGCCCCCTCAGGACAGGGGGGACAGCCCCAGCATCTT. It specifies CAPSGQGGQPQHL.

This clonotype was seen ten or more times. Written as DNA, the CDR3 is TGTGCCAGCAGCCGTGGGACTAGCGGGATGTACGAGCAGTACTTC. Its translation is CASSRGTSGMYEQYF. This sequence joins TRBV11-2 and TRBJ2-7; 13 nucleotides match TRBD2. The CDR3 spans 15 residues. Germline-derived CDR1 and CDR2 are SGHAT and FQNNGV. After removal of 5 bases from V and 4 bases from J, the junction contained 5 bases not matched to a gene.

The sample holds many counts of this clonotype. The J gene is TRBJ1-1, the V gene TRBV7-2; the D is unclear. The V end was cut by 5 bases, the J end by 6 bases, with 13 bases between. This CDR3 has 13 amino acids. Per the germline V gene, CDR1 is SGHTA and CDR2 is FQGNSA. The CDR3 DNA follows: TGTGCCAGCAGCAGTCACTCGACGGCTGAAGCTTTCTTT. It is translated as CASSSHSTAEAFF.

J is TRBJ1-2 and V is TRBV19; D unresolved. This CDR3 comprises 14 residues. Trimming pared 3 bases from V and 6 bases from J, leaving 14 bases between. From germline, CDR1 is LNHDA and CDR2 SQIVND (reference sequence). The chain's CDR3 is CASSIPGWRDGYTF. Written as DNA, the CDR3 is TGTGCCAGTAGTATCCCCGGGTGGAGGGATGGCTACACCTTC.

V is TRBV5-8 and J is TRBJ2-7; 8 bases line up with TRBD1. The germline CDR1 and CDR2 sequences are SGHTS and YDEGEE. Germline trimming cut 5 bases from V and 9 bases from J; bases unmatched to any gene: 16. This CDR3 contains 15 residues. The CDR3 loop reads CASSRAGTGPIGQYF. The CDR3 DNA is TGTGCCAGCAGTCGAGCCGGGACAGGACCGATAGGGCAGTACTTC. The variable domain in full, with the rest retrieved from reference TRBV5-8 and TRBJ2-7, is EAGVTQSPTHLIKTRGQQATLRCSPISGHTSVYWYQQALGLGLQFLLWYDEGEERNRGNFPPRFSGRQFPNYSSELNVNALELEDSALYLCASSRAGTGPIGQYFGPGTRLTVT.

At least ten counts were recorded for this clonotype. The genes are TRBV12-3 or TRBV12-4 and TRBJ1-4; weak D call: TRBD1 (6 bases). V gave up 6 bases and J gave up 5 bases, with 16 bases separating them. The CDR3 is 15 residues long. CDR3 region: CASSATGGGNEKLFF. DNA for the CDR3: TGTGCCAGCAGCGCCACGGGGGGCGGAAATGAAAAACTGTTTTTT.

Comment on this clonotype: No conserved phenylalanine or tryptophan ends this CDR3, so it is likely a read error. The DNA is omitted, as the CDR3 cannot be located on it reliably, and the CDR3 follows TCRdb's listing. The chain recombines TRBV7-2 with TRBJ2-5; the D call TRBD2 from the table was never checked on the DNA. With termini counted, the CDR3 has 10 amino acids. Germline V gene lookup returns CDR1 SGHTA and CDR2 FQGNSA. The CDR3 sequence is CASSFPIPAG.

Comments on this clonotype: Just one base apart from a much larger clone, this may be a read error. This chain uses TRBV7-9 with TRBJ1-3; D remains unclear. V was trimmed by 5 bases and J by 11 bases, leaving 19 bases between them. Germline CDR1 reads SEHNR; CDR2 reads FQNEAQ (reference sequence). CDR3 length: 14 residues. CDR3 region: CASSLTAEFNAIYF. The CDR3 coding sequence is TGTGCCAGCAGCCTTACAGCAGAATTTAACGCCATATATTTT.

The genes are TRBV20-1 and TRBJ1-1; 8 nucleotides line up with TRBD1. The germline V gene encodes CDR1 DFQATT and CDR2 SNEGSKA (reference sequence). Trimming cost V 0 bases and J 5 bases; bases outside gene matches: 8. This CDR3 is 15 amino acids long. CDR3 in DNA: TGCAGTGCTAGAGACGAAACAGGGGGTCGTACTGAAGCTTTCTTT. Protein product: CSARDETGGRTEAFF.

This clonotype was detected only a few times. The chain employs TRBV3-1 and TRBJ2-7; TRBD1 matches at 8 bases. V shed 5 bases, J shed 3 bases, and the junction held 9 bases outside the gene matches. The CDR3 is 15 amino acids. From germline, CDR1 is LGHDT and CDR2 YNNKEL (reference sequence). In nucleotides, the CDR3 is TGTGCCAGCAGCTTACCCGGGACAGGCCACTACGAGCAGTACTTC. Its protein is CASSLPGTGHYEQYF.

V is TRBV10-3 and J is TRBJ1-1, with D unclear. Germline values: CDR1 ENHRY, CDR2 SYGVKD. Trimming took 8 bases from V and 8 from J, leaving 15 bases between them. The CDR3 is 12 residues long. This chain's CDR3 is CAISPAGKEAFF. In nucleotides, the CDR3 is TGTGCCATCTCCCCAGCGGGTAAAGAAGCTTTCTTT.

In the case of this clonotype: This may arise from a read error, as a much more abundant clone is one base away. CDR3 residues: CASSYSPGANVLTF. DNA of the CDR3: TGTGCCAGCAGTTACTCGCCTGGGGCCAACGTCCTGACTTTC. The chain combines TRBV6-6 with TRBJ2-6; D gene uncertain. Germline loops: CDR1 MNHNY, CDR2 SVGAGI (reference sequence). Trimming took 0 bases from V and 2 from J, leaving 2 bases between them. This CDR3 has 14 residues.

The CDR3 DNA reads TGTGCCAGCAGCTTAATCCGTGAGACCCAGCATTTT. It yields the protein CASSLIRETQHF. The genes are TRBV7-6 and TRBJ1-5; D is uncertain. Germline-derived CDR1 and CDR2 are SGHVS and FNYEAQ. V was cut by 2 bases and J by 11 bases, with 10 bases left in between. The CDR3 sequence is 12 residues long.

As regards this clonotype: A much bigger clone sits one base away, suggesting this may be a read error. The chain is built from TRBV19 and TRBJ1-1; a possible D gene is TRBD1 (6 bases). Germline V CDR1 and CDR2: LNHDA, SQIVND (reference sequence). CDR3 length: 11 residues. Trimming left V 6 bases short and J 8 bases short, with 10 bases between. CDR3 in DNA: TGTGCCAGTAGCGACAGGCGAGAAGCTTTCTTT. Translated, it gives CASSDRREAFF.